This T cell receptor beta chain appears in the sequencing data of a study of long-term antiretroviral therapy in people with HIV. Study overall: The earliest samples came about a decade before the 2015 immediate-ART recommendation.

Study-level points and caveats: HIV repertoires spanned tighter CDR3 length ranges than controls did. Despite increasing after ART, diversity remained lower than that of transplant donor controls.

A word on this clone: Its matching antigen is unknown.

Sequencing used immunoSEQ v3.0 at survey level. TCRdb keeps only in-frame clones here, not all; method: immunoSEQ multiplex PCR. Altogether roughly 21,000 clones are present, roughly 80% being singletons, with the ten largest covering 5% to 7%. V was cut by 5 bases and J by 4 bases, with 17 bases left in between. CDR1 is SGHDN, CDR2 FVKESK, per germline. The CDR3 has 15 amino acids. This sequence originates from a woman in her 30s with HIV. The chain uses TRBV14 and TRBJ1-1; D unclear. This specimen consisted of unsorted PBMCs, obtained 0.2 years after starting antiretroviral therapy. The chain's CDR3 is CASSSSPTRGTEAFF. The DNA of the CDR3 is TGTGCCAGCAGCTCCAGCCCTACCCGGGGCACTGAAGCTTTCTTT.